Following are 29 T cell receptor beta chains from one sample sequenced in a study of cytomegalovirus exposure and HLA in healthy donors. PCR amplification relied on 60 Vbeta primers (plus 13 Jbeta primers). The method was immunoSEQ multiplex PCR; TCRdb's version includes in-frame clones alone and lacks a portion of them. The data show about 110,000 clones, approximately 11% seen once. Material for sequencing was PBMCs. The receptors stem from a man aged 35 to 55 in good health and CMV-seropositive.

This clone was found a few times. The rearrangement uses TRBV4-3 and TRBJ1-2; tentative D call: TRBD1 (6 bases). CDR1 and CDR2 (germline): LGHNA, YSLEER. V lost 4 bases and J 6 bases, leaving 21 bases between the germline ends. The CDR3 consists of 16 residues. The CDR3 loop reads CASSPPVAQGPHGYTF. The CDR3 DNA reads TGCGCCAGCAGCCCTCCGGTGGCCCAGGGGCCCCATGGCTACACCTTC.

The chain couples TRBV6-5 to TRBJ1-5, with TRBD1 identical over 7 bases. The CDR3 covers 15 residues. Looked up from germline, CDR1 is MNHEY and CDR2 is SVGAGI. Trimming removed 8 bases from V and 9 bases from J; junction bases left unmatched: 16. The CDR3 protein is CASGPIGGILGPQHF. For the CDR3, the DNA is TGTGCCAGCGGCCCCATAGGGGGCATACTAGGGCCCCAGCATTTT.

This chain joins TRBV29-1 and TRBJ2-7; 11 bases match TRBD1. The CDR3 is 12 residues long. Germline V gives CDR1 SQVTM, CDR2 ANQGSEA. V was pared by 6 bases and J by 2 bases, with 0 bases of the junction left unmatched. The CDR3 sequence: CSVGQGAYEQYF. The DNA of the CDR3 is TGCAGCGTGGGACAGGGGGCCTACGAGCAGTACTTC.

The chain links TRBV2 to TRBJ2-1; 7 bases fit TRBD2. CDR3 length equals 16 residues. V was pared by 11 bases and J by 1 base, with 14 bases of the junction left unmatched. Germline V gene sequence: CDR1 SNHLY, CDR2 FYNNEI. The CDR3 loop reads CAETPAGEVSYNEQFF. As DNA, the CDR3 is TGTGCCGAGACCCCGGCGGGAGAGGTATCCTACAATGAGCAGTTCTTC.

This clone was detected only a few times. This chain's CDR3 is CATLNPGQGAYEQYF. In DNA, the CDR3 is TGTGCCACCCTGAACCCGGGACAGGGGGCCTACGAGCAGTACTTC. This sequence joins TRBV19 and TRBJ2-7; 11 bases map to TRBD1. Germline V gives CDR1 LNHDA, CDR2 SQIVND (reference sequence). The CDR3 totals 15 residues. V was clipped by 10 bases and J by 2 bases; unmatched bases: 10.

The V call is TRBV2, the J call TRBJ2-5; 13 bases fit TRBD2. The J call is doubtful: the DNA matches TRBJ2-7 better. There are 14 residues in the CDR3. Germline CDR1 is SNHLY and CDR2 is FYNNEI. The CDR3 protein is CASSPGLAGFEQYF. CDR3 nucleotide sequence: TGTGCCAGCAGTCCGGGACTAGCGGGATTCGAGCAGTACTTC.

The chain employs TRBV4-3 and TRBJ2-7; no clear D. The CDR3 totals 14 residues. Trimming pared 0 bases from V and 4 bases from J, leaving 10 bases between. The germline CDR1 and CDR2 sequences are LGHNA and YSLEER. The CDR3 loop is CASSQDPYRYEQYF. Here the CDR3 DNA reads TGCGCCAGCAGCCAAGATCCCTACAGATACGAGCAGTACTTC.

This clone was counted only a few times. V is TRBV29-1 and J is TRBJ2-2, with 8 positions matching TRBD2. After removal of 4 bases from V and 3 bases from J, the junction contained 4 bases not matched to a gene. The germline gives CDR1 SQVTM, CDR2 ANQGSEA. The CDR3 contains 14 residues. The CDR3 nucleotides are TGCAGCGTTGGGGCGGGAGGCGACACCGGGGAGCTGTTTTTT. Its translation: CSVGAGGDTGELFF.

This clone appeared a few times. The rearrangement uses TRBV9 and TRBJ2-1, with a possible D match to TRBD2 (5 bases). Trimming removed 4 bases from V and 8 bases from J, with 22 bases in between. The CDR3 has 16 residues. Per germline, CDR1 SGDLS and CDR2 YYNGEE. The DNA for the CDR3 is TGTGCCAGCAGCCCCCAGAGGTCGGTTCGGGAACATGAGCAGTTCTTC. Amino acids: CASSPQRSVREHEQFF. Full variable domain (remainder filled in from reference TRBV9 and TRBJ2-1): DSGVTQTPKHLITATGQRVTLRCSPRSGDLSVYWYQQSLDQGLQFLIQYYNGEERAKGNILERFSAQQFPDLHSELNLSSLELGDSALYFCASSPQRSVREHEQFFGPGTRLTVL.

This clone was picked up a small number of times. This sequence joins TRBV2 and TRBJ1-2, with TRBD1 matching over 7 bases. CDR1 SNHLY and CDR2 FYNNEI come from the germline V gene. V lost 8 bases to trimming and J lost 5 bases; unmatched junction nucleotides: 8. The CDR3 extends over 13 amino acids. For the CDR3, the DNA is TGTGCCAGCGGACGACAGGGTTGGTATGGCTACACCTTC. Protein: CASGRQGWYGYTF.

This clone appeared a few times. CDR3 DNA: TGTGCCAGCAGGTCCCTGGGACAGGGGGCATCTGGCTACACCTTC. The encoded protein is CASRSLGQGASGYTF. V gene TRBV6-1 combines with J gene TRBJ1-2, with 12 bases fitting TRBD1. CDR1 and CDR2 from the germline V gene are MNHNS and SASEGT. CDR3 size: 15 residues. V was clipped by 6 bases and J by 7 bases; unmatched bases: 9.

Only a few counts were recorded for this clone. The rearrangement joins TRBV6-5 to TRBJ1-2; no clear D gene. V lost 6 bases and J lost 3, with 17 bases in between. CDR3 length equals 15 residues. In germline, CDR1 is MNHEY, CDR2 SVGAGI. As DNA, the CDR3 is TGTGCCAGCAGCCCCGTTGGGCTTTCCCACTATGGCTACACCTTC. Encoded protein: CASSPVGLSHYGYTF.

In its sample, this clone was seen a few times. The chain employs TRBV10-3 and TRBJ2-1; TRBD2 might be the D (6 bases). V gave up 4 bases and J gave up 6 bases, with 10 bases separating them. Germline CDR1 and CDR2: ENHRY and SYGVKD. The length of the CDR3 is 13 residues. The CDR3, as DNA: TGTGCCATCAGTGGGGCGGGAACCAATGAGCAGTTCTTC. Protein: CAISGAGTNEQFF.

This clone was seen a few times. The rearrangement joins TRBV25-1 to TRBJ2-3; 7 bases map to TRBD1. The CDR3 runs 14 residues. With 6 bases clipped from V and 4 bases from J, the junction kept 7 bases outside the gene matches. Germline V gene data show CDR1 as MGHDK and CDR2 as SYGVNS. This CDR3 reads CASSRQGWADTQYF. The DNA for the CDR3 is TGTGCCAGCAGCAGACAGGGATGGGCAGATACGCAGTATTTT. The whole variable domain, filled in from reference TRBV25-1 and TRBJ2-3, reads EADIYQTPRYLVIGTGKKITLECSQTMGHDKMYWYQQDPGMELHLIHYSYGVNSTEKGDLSSESTVSRIRTEHFPLTLESARPSHTSQYLCASSRQGWADTQYFGPGTRLTVL.

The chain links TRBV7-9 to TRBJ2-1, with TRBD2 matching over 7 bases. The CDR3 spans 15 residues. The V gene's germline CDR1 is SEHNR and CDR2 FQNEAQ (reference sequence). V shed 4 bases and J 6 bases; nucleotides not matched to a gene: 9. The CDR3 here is CASSSGGIIANEQFF. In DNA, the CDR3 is TGTGCCAGCAGCTCCGGGGGGATCATCGCCAATGAGCAGTTCTTC.

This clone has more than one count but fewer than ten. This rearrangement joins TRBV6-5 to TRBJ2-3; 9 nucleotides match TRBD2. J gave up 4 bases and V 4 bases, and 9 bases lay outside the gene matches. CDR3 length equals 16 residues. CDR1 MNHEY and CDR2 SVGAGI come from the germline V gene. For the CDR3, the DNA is TGTGCCAGCAGTTCGGTAGCGGGAGATAGGGCAGATACGCAGTATTTT. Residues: CASSSVAGDRADTQYF.

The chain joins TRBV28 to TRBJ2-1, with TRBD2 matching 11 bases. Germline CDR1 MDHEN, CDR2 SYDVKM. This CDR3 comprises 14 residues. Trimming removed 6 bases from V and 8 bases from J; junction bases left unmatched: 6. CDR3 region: CASRIPGLADEQFF. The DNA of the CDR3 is TGTGCCAGCAGAATCCCGGGACTAGCGGATGAGCAGTTCTTC. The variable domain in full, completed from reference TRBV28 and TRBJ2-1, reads DVKVTQSSRYLVKRTGEKVFLECVQDMDHENMFWYRQDPGLGLRLIYFSYDVKMKEKGDIPEGYSVSREKKERFSLILESASTNQTSMYLCASRIPGLADEQFFGPGTRLTVL.

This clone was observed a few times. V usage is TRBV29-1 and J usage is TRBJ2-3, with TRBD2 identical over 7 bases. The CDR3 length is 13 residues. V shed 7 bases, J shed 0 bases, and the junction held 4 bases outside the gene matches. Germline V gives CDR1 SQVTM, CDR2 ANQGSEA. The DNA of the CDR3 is TGCAGCGGTAGCGGGTACAGCACAGATACGCAGTATTTT. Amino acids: CSGSGYSTDTQYF.

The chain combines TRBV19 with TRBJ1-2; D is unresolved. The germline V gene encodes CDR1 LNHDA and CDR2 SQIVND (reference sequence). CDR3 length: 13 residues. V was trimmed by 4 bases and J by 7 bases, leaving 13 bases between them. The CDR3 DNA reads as TGTGCCAGTAGTAGGGAGGGTGACCGTGGCTACACCTTC. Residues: CASSREGDRGYTF.

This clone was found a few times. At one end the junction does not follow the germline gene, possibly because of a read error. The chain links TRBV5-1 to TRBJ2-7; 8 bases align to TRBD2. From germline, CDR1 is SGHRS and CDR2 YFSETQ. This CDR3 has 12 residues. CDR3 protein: CATSREGREQYF. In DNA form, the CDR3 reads TGCGCCACCAGCCGGGAGGGGCGGGAGCAGTACTTC.

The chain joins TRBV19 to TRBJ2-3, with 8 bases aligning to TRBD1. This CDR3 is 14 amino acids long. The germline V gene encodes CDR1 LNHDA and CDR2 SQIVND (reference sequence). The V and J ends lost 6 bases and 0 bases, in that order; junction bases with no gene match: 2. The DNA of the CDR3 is TGTGCCAGTAGCCGACAGGGGAGCACAGATACGCAGTATTTT. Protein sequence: CASSRQGSTDTQYF.

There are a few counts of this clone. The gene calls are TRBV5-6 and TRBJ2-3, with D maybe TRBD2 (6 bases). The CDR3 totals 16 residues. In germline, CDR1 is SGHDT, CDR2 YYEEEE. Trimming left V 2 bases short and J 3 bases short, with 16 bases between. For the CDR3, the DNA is TGTGCCAGCAGCTTAGCCAACTGGGGACTGACAGATACGCAGTATTTT. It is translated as CASSLANWGLTDTQYF.

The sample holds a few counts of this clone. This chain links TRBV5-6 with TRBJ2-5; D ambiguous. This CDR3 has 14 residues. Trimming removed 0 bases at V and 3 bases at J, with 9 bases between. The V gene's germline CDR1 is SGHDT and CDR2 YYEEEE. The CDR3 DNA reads TGTGCCAGCAGCTTGGTCGCCAGAAAAGAGACCCAGTACTTC. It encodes CASSLVARKETQYF.

CDR3 sequence reads: CASTTNFYNEQFF. The CDR3 DNA reads TGTGCCAGCACTACTAACTTCTACAATGAGCAGTTCTTC. The J gene is TRBJ2-1, the V gene TRBV7-2; D ambiguous. V was cut by 7 bases and J by 3 bases, with 10 bases left in between. This CDR3 has 13 amino acids. CDR1 and CDR2 from the germline V gene are SGHTA and FQGNSA.

CDR3 DNA: TGCGCCAGCAGTGCCGCAGGGGCCCATAGCGATGAGCAGTTCTTC. This encodes CASSAAGAHSDEQFF. This sequence joins TRBV10-1 and TRBJ2-1, with D perhaps TRBD1 (6 bases). CDR3 length equals 15 residues. V dropped 4 bases and J dropped 8 bases, with 18 bases sitting between them. Looked up from germline, CDR1 is WNHNN and CDR2 is SYGVQD (reference sequence).

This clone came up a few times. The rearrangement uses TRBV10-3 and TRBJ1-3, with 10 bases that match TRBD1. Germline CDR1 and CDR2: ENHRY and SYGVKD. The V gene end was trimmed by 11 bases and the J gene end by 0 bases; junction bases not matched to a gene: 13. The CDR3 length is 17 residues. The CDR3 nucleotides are TGTGCCGTGCGGGGGACAGGGGACCTAAGCTCTGGAAACACCATATATTTT. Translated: CAVRGTGDLSSGNTIYF.

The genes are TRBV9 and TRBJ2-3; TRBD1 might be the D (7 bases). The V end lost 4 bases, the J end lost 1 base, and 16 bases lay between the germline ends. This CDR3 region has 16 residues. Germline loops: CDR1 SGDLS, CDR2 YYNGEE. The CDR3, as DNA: TGTGCCAGCAGCTCTAGACAGGGAGGAGGCACAGATACGCAGTATTTT. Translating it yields CASSSRQGGGTDTQYF. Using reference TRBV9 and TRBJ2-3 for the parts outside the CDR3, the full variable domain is DSGVTQTPKHLITATGQRVTLRCSPRSGDLSVYWYQQSLDQGLQFLIQYYNGEERAKGNILERFSAQQFPDLHSELNLSSLELGDSALYFCASSSRQGGGTDTQYFGPGTRLTVL.

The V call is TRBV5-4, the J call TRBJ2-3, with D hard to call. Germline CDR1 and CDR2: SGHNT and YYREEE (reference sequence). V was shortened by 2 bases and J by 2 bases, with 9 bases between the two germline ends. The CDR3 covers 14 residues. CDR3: CASSFGRTTDTQYF. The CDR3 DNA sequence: TGTGCCAGCAGCTTTGGGCGAACCACAGATACGCAGTATTTT.

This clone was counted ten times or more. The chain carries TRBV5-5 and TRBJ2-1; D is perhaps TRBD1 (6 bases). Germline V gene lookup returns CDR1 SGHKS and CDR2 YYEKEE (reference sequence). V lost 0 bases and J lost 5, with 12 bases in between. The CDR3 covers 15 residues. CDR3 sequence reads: CASSLGPGVNNEQFF. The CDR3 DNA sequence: TGTGCCAGCAGCTTGGGGCCAGGGGTCAACAATGAGCAGTTCTTC.